The 10 T cell receptor beta chains reported below all come from one sample, sequenced in a study of shared clonotypes between healthy human individuals (TCRdb year 2020). Libraries were constructed by the immunoSEQ multiplex PCR assay. Here the immuneACCESS table is served through TCRdb, limited to in-frame sequences with V and J called. Missing clones are a known gap in these copies; in checked studies unresolved V genes cover under half, and the rest lacks a known reason. This sample gives 400,000 to 600,000 clones in total; more than 75% of them show up just once. About 13% of the sample is taken by the ten largest. The specimen was PBMCs. The receptors come from a woman in her forties in good health. Some clones in this sample may be carry-over from other donors' samples.

The V call is TRBV28, the J call TRBJ2-1; 10 bases agree with TRBD1. CDR1 and CDR2 from the germline V gene are MDHEN and SYDVKM. V lost 5 bases and J lost 3; bases outside the gene matches: 10. There are 17 residues in the CDR3. The CDR3 protein is CASSHHFGTGDYNEQFF. Written as DNA, the CDR3 is TGTGCCAGCAGTCATCACTTCGGGACAGGGGACTACAATGAGCAGTTCTTC.

The DNA for the CDR3 is TGTGCCAGCAGCTTAGTCTCAGGGTTCGTCCAAGAGACCCAGTACTTC. It is translated as CASSLVSGFVQETQYF. The rearrangement links TRBV7-9 to TRBJ2-5, with D perhaps matching TRBD1 (5 bases). V was trimmed by 1 base and J by 1 base, leaving 13 bases between them. The CDR3 spans 16 residues. Germline V gives CDR1 SEHNR, CDR2 FQNEAQ (reference sequence).

This chain joins TRBV5-4 and TRBJ2-7; 10 positions agree with TRBD1. Germline-derived CDR1 and CDR2 are SGHNT and YYREEE (reference sequence). V shed 4 bases, J shed 2 bases, and the junction held 6 bases outside the gene matches. CDR3 length: 15 residues. Written as DNA, the CDR3 is TGTGCCAGCAGCCCGCGACAGGGGGCTACCTACGAGCAGTACTTC. Translated: CASSPRQGATYEQYF.

This clone occurred a few times. The rearrangement links TRBV6-1 to TRBJ1-1, with D hard to call. V was clipped by 5 bases and J by 5 bases, with 12 bases between them. The CDR3 spans 13 residues. Germline loops: CDR1 MNHNS, CDR2 SASEGT. The CDR3 DNA reads as TGTGCCAGCAGTCGACCGATGGGGACTGAAGCTTTCTTT. Protein: CASSRPMGTEAFF.

This clone has ten or more counts. The chain uses TRBV12-5 and TRBJ2-7; 8 bases align to TRBD2. Looked up from germline, CDR1 is LGHNT and CDR2 is FRNRAP. The CDR3 is 15 amino acids. J gave up 0 bases and V 1 base, and 2 bases lay outside the gene matches. The CDR3 loop is CASGLAGTSSYEQYF. In nucleotides, the CDR3 is TGTGCTAGTGGTTTGGCAGGGACTAGCTCCTACGAGCAGTACTTC.

This clone was seen a handful of times. The chain employs TRBV28 and TRBJ1-1, with 8 bases identical to TRBD1. Germline V gene sequence: CDR1 MDHEN, CDR2 SYDVKM. The length of the CDR3 is 15 residues. V lost 1 base to trimming and J lost 1 base; unmatched junction nucleotides: 2. The CDR3 is CASSLSGQGNTEAFF. The CDR3 DNA follows: TGTGCCAGCAGTTTATCCGGACAGGGGAACACTGAAGCTTTCTTT. Based on the CDR3 plus reference TRBV28 and TRBJ1-1, the full variable domain is DVKVTQSSRYLVKRTGEKVFLECVQDMDHENMFWYRQDPGLGLRLIYFSYDVKMKEKGDIPEGYSVSREKKERFSLILESASTNQTSMYLCASSLSGQGNTEAFFGQGTRLTVV.

The rearrangement uses TRBV15 and TRBJ1-4, with D maybe TRBD1 (6 bases). The CDR3 is made up of 15 amino acids. Germline V gene data show CDR1 as LNHNV and CDR2 as YYDKDF (reference sequence). Trimming removed 0 bases at V and 1 base at J, with 6 bases between. CDR3 residues: CATSRETGTNEKLFF. Here the CDR3 DNA reads TGTGCCACCAGCAGAGAGACAGGAACTAATGAAAAACTGTTTTTT.

The rearrangement links TRBV4-3 to TRBJ1-2; D call uncertain. This CDR3 contains 13 residues. The germline CDR1 and CDR2 sequences are LGHNA and YSLEER. Trimming stripped 2 bases from V and 5 bases from J, with 9 bases between. CDR3 region: CASSQTSAYGYTF. The CDR3, as DNA: TGCGCCAGCAGCCAAACGTCAGCGTATGGCTACACCTTC.

The J gene is TRBJ2-7, the V gene TRBV30; D unclear. The ends were cut back, 1 base at V and 9 bases at J, with 13 bases in the middle. The CDR3 sequence is 12 residues long. Germline CDR1 and CDR2: GTSNPN and SVGIG (reference sequence). CDR3 DNA: TGTGCCTGGAGTGAATTGAATTTCGTGCAGTACTTC. Its translation: CAWSELNFVQYF.

For this clone: This sample includes further DNA sequences coding for the same CDR3. This rearrangement joins TRBV28 to TRBJ2-3, with 8 bases lining up with TRBD2. Germline loops: CDR1 MDHEN, CDR2 SYDVKM. The V segment lost 9 bases and the J segment 1 base; nucleotides outside the gene matches: 3. The CDR3 is made up of 13 amino acids. CDR3 protein: CASRAGGTDTQYF. Written as DNA, the CDR3 is TGTGCCAGTCGAGCGGGGGGCACAGATACGCAGTATTTT.